The clone carrying this T cell receptor (beta chain) was observed a handful of times. Its antigen is currently unknown. V lost 3 bases and J 7 bases, leaving 15 bases between the germline ends. CDR3 length equals 14 residues. Per germline, CDR1 SGHNT and CDR2 YENEEA. Pregnant or lactating patients were excluded, as were those with uncontrolled infection or other autoimmune disease. This sample was included in a study of T cells in Graves' hyperthyroidism and ophthalmopathy. Study-wide findings and caveats: It was a median approximately 7.1 months before onset that the model predicted ophthalmopathy. Ophthalmopathy and stable hyperthyroidism were told apart by a 13 V-J model. The majority of expanded thyroid clonotypes above 0.001 also appeared in blood.

The CDR3 regions of TCR beta were amplified from RNA transcripts. The primer set for the first-round RT-PCR of the TCR CDR3 was HTBI. TCRdb called the multiplex PCR reads again in MiXCR, with one record for every CDR3 protein. The table includes 600,000 to 700,000 distinct CDR3 sequences, 45% detected once. The sample was peripheral blood or thyroid tissue (not recorded which). The chain couples TRBV11-3 to TRBJ1-2; D call uncertain. This receptor was identified in an adult man with Graves' disease, either hyperthyroidism or ophthalmopathy (not recorded which). CDR3 in amino acids: CASSLVGLVGGYTF. The DNA for the CDR3 is TGTGCCAGCAGCTTGGTTGGATTGGTCGGTGGCTACACCTTC. The full variable domain, completed using reference TRBV11-3 and TRBJ1-2, is EAGVVQSPRYKIIEKKQPVAFWCNPISGHNTLYWYLQNLGQGPELLIRYENEEAVDDSQLPKDRFSAERLKGVDSTLKIQPAELGDSAVYLCASSLVGLVGGYTFGSGTRLTVV.